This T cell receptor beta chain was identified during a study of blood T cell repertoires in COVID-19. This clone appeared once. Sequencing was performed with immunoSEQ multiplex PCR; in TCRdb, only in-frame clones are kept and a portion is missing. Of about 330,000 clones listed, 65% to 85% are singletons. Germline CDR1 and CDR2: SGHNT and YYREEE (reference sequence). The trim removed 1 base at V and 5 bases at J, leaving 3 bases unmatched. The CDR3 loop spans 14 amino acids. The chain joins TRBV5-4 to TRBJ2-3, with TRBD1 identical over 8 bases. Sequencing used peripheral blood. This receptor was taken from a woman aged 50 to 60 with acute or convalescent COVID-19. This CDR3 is CASSLKQGEDTQYF. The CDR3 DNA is TGTGCCAGCAGCTTGAAACAGGGGGAAGATACGCAGTATTTT.